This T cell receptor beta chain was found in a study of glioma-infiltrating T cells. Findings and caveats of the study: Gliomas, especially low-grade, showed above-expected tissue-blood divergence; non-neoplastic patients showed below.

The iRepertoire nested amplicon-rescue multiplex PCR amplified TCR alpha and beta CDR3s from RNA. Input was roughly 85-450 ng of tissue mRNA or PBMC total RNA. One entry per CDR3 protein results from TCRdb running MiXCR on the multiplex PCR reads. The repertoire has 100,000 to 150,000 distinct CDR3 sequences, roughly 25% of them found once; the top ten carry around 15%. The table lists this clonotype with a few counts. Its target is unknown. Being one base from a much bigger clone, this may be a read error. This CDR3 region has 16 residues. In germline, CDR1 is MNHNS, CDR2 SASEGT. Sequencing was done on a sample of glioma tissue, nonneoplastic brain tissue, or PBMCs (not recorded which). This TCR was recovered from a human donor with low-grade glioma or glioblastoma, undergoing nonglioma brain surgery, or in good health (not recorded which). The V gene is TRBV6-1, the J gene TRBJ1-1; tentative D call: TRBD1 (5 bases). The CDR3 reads CASSPLDWGPDTGAFF. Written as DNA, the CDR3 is TGTGCCAGCAGTCCCCTCGACTGGGGACCCGACACTGGAGCTTTCTTT.